The TCR beta chain under discussion was sequenced for a study of early T cells in non-severe SARS-CoV-2 infection. CDR1 GTSNPN and CDR2 SVGIG come from the germline V gene (reference sequence). V was trimmed by 0 bases and J by 4 bases, leaving 13 bases between them. The CDR3 is 15 amino acids. This clonotype turned up a few times. TCRdb re-derived calls from the 5' RACE reads in MiXCR, one entry per CDR3 protein. The sample lists roughly 90,000 distinct CDR3 sequences; roughly 14% were seen once. Sequencing was done on a sample of whole blood. J is TRBJ1-3 and V is TRBV30, with D possibly TRBD1 on 6 matching bases. This clonotype was sampled from an adult who was a healthcare worker with PCR-confirmed SARS-CoV-2 infection or an uninfected control (not recorded which). CDR3 bases: TGTGCCTGGAGTGTAGGGGCAGGGGACGGAAACACCATATATTTT. Its protein product is CAWSVGAGDGNTIYF.